This T cell receptor beta chain was found in a study of yellow fever vaccine responses in identical twins (dated by TCRdb to between 2018 and 2020). For the wider study: In the study, vaccine-responding T cell clones were precisely tracked in identical twins.

Remarks on this clonotype: Its specific antigen is unknown. Within one base of it there is no much larger clone, and no base qualities were kept.

Libraries were constructed by RT-PCR. The data were produced on an Illumina HiSeq 2500. Through fastp at Q25 and MiXCR, TCRdb rebuilt clones from the public reads, retaining in-frame beta chains. Rows with a matching CDR3 protein are joined into one entry that keeps the most common DNA and genes. Here the sample has over a thousand distinct CDR3 sequences; approximately 80% occur a single time. The ten largest clonotypes hold 5% to 8.5% of the sample. The full study reports these points: The T cell response to vaccination in identical twins was reported by the authors to appear partly convergent and partly personalized.

The sample consisted of T cells from blood (PBMCs), unsorted or a sorted subset (not recorded which), taken before or after yellow fever vaccination (not recorded which). This TCR came from a woman aged 18-29 years who received the yellow fever vaccine. Donor details come from another sample of the same person, matched by shared clones.

The nucleotide sequence reads as follows: TGTGCCAGCAGTCTCTCGGGACAGGGGTACGGGTCACCCCTCCACTTT. Its coded protein is CASSLSGQGYGSPLHF. The chain uses TRBV6-4 and TRBJ1-6, and 10 junction bases match TRBD1. CDR1 and CDR2, per the germline V gene, are MRHNA and SNTAGT. Unmatched junction bases come to 11, with V trimmed by 5 bases and J by 10 bases. There are 16 amino acids in the CDR3, from cysteine to phenylalanine inclusive. CDR3 DNA is the only sequence kept; it has 48 bases, read in frame from the first base.